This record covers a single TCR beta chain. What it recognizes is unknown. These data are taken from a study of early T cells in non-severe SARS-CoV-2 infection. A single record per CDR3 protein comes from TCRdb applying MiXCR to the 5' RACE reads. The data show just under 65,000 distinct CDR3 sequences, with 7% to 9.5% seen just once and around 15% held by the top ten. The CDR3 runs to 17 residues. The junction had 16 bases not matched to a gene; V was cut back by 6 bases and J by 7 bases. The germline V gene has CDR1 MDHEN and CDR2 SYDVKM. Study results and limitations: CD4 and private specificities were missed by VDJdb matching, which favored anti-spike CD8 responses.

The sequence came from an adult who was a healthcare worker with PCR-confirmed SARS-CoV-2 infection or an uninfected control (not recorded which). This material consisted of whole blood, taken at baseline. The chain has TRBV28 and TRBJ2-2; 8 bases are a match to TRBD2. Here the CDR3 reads CASSFLYLGRAFGELFF. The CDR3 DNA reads TGTGCCAGCAGCTTTCTTTACCTCGGGAGGGCCTTCGGGGAGCTGTTTTTT.